The 26 T cell receptor beta chains given below trace back to one sample, sequenced in a study of cytomegalovirus exposure and HLA in healthy donors. The PCR used 60 Vbeta and 13 Jbeta primers. Assay: immunoSEQ multiplex PCR; the TCRdb copy retains only in-frame clones and omits some. This table has 150,000 to 180,000 clones, 80% appearing once. Input material: PBMCs. These receptors were obtained from a man younger than 40 in good health and CMV-seropositive.

The chain recombines TRBV28 with TRBJ2-5; D not certain. The CDR3 runs 12 residues. Looked up from germline, CDR1 is MDHEN and CDR2 is SYDVKM. The germline V and J ends were trimmed by 6 bases and 2 bases, with 7 bases remaining between them. CDR3 nucleotide sequence: TGTGCCAGCAGCTACAGTCAAGAGACCCAGTACTTC. This gives the protein CASSYSQETQYF.

The chain uses TRBV27 and TRBJ1-1; D is ambiguous. V was cut by 5 bases and J by 0 bases, with 13 bases left in between. CDR1 is MNHEY and CDR2 is SMNVEV in the germline V gene (reference sequence). CDR3 size: 15 residues. CDR3 nucleotides: TGTGCCAGCAGTATCGGGAAGGGCCTGAACACTGAAGCTTTCTTT. It translates to CASSIGKGLNTEAFF.

This clone is a singleton in its sample. The chain is built from TRBV27 and TRBJ2-6, with D possibly matching TRBD2 (6 bases). The germline CDR1 and CDR2 sequences are MNHEY and SMNVEV (reference sequence). The V end was cut by 4 bases, the J end by 0 bases, with 16 bases between. There are 18 residues in the CDR3. Here the CDR3 reads CASSWVRGEGSGANVLTF. CDR3 coding DNA: TGTGCCAGCAGTTGGGTCCGCGGGGAAGGCTCTGGGGCCAACGTCCTGACTTTC.

The gene calls are TRBV27 and TRBJ1-5, with D possibly being TRBD1 (6 bases). The CDR3 is 13 residues long. Germline V gene lookup returns CDR1 MNHEY and CDR2 SMNVEV (reference sequence). V lost 4 bases, J lost 4 bases, and 8 bases lay in between. CDR3 nucleotides: TGTGCCAGCAGTTATCAGGGGAATCAGCCCCAGCATTTT. It yields the protein CASSYQGNQPQHF.

This chain uses TRBV30 with TRBJ2-7; TRBD2 might be the D (6 bases). Trimming shortened V by 2 bases and J by 0 bases, and 23 bases separated the two germline ends. The length of the CDR3 is 18 residues. Germline CDR1 and CDR2: GTSNPN and SVGIG (reference sequence). In DNA, the CDR3 is TGTGCCTGGAGTTTATGGGAAGGAGGGACTCAAAGCTCCTACGAGCAGTACTTC. Its protein is CAWSLWEGGTQSSYEQYF.

This clone was counted only a few times. The rearrangement uses TRBV28 and TRBJ2-5; 8 bases match TRBD2. Germline CDR1 and CDR2: MDHEN and SYDVKM. The CDR3 loop spans 14 amino acids. V gave up 6 bases and J gave up 2 bases; unmatched junction bases: 5. The CDR3 region is CASSRGGQQETQYF. In DNA, the CDR3 is TGTGCCAGCAGCCGGGGGGGCCAACAAGAGACCCAGTACTTC.

This rearrangement joins TRBV27 to TRBJ2-1, with TRBD1 as a possible D gene (6 bases). The germline V and J ends were trimmed by 0 bases and 8 bases, with 17 bases remaining between them. This CDR3 region has 16 residues. In germline, CDR1 is MNHEY, CDR2 SMNVEV (reference sequence). CDR3 coding DNA: TGTGCCAGCAGTTTATCGGCATCCACAGGGAGACATGAGCAGTTCTTC. This encodes CASSLSASTGRHEQFF.

This chain links TRBV4-2 with TRBJ2-7, with TRBD2 matching over 7 bases. J gave up 3 bases and V 1 base, and 9 bases lay outside the gene matches. Germline V gives CDR1 LGHNA, CDR2 YNFKEQ. CDR3 length: 16 amino acids. CDR3 nucleotides: TGTGCCAGCAGCCAAGGGGGGGGAAGGGACCGCTACGAGCAGTACTTC. Its translation: CASSQGGGRDRYEQYF.

This clone was found a few times. The chain is built from TRBV19 and TRBJ2-7; possible D gene TRBD2, 6 bases. CDR3 length: 16 amino acids. V lost 4 bases to trimming and J lost 7 bases, with 23 bases between them. CDR1 and CDR2 (germline): LNHDA, SQIVND (reference sequence). The DNA for the CDR3 is TGTGCCAGTAGTACGTTCCCTCAGCGGGTTGGAGAGGAGCAGTACTTC. Protein product: CASSTFPQRVGEEQYF.

The V call is TRBV5-1, the J call TRBJ2-5; D is uncertain. The CDR3 length is 13 residues. With 5 bases removed from V and 5 bases from J, the gap between germline ends came to 13 bases. Germline CDR1 and CDR2: SGHRS and YFSETQ. The DNA for the CDR3 is TGCGCCAGCAGTAGAGGAGAAGGCGAGACCCAGTACTTC. Translated: CASSRGEGETQYF.

This sequence joins TRBV6-6 and TRBJ1-5; possibly TRBD1 for D (5 bases). The germline V gene encodes CDR1 MNHNY and CDR2 SVGAGI (reference sequence). V lost 6 bases to trimming and J lost 3 bases, with 6 bases between them. The CDR3 covers 12 residues. CDR3 DNA: TGTGCCAGCAGACAGGTCAATCAGCCCCAGCATTTT. Translation: CASRQVNQPQHF.

This chain uses TRBV9 with TRBJ2-7; 8 bases match TRBD2. From germline, CDR1 is SGDLS and CDR2 YYNGEE. The V gene end was trimmed by 0 bases and the J gene end by 3 bases; junction bases not matched to a gene: 5. The length of the CDR3 is 15 residues. CDR3 protein: CASSVGGLAGYEQYF. The CDR3 DNA follows: TGTGCCAGCAGCGTAGGCGGTCTAGCGGGCTACGAGCAGTACTTC.

The CDR3 is CASSVDATASSYNEQFF. The CDR3 DNA is TGTGCCAGTAGTGTTGACGCGACGGCTAGCTCCTACAATGAGCAGTTCTTC. The chain couples TRBV19 to TRBJ2-1; D uncertain. The germline gives CDR1 LNHDA, CDR2 SQIVND (reference sequence). This CDR3 is built from 17 residues. Trimming stripped 5 bases from V and 0 bases from J, with 17 bases between.

The chain carries TRBV28 and TRBJ2-5; TRBD1 matches at 7 bases. This CDR3 contains 14 residues. Per the germline V gene, CDR1 is MDHEN and CDR2 is SYDVKM. The ends lost 4 bases at V and 5 bases at J; junction bases unmatched: 7. CDR3 sequence: CASSSGHRGETQYF. CDR3 in DNA: TGTGCCAGCAGTTCGGGACACAGGGGCGAGACCCAGTACTTC.

This clone was detected once. The chain carries TRBV5-1 and TRBJ1-4; D unclear. The CDR3 length is 13 residues. Trimming pared 0 bases from V and 7 bases from J, leaving 7 bases between. Looked up from germline, CDR1 is SGHRS and CDR2 is YFSETQ. CDR3 sequence reads: CASSLVLGEKLFF. The CDR3 DNA is TGCGCCAGCAGCTTGGTGCTCGGTGAAAAACTGTTTTTT. Full variable domain (remainder filled in from reference TRBV5-1 and TRBJ1-4): KAGVTQTPRYLIKTRGQQVTLSCSPISGHRSVSWYQQTPGQGLQFLFEYFSETQRNKGNFPGRFSGRQFSNSRSEMNVSTLELGDSALYLCASSLVLGEKLFFGSGTQLSVL.

This clone showed up just once. The J gene is TRBJ1-5, the V gene TRBV28; a possible D gene is TRBD1 (5 bases). There are 15 residues in the CDR3. CDR1 and CDR2 from the germline V gene are MDHEN and SYDVKM. V lost 7 bases and J lost 6, with 19 bases in between. CDR3 DNA: TGTGCCAGCATCCCCTGGGGGGAGAGAAGTCAGCCCCAGCATTTT. It encodes CASIPWGERSQPQHF.

The chain couples TRBV6-5 to TRBJ2-5; 7 bases agree with TRBD1. The CDR3 contains 13 residues. The trim removed 6 bases at V and 3 bases at J, leaving 4 bases unmatched. Looked up from germline, CDR1 is MNHEY and CDR2 is SVGAGI. This chain's CDR3 is CASRQDREETQYF. The CDR3 DNA reads TGTGCCAGCAGGCAAGACAGGGAAGAGACCCAGTACTTC.

This clone was counted between two and nine times. The chain uses TRBV7-9 and TRBJ1-6; D is unclear. The ends were cut back, 2 bases at V and 10 bases at J, with 15 bases in the middle. Germline V lookup: CDR1 SEHNR, CDR2 FQNEAQ (reference sequence). The CDR3 covers 15 residues. The CDR3 sequence is CASSLQWAEGSPLHF. The CDR3 DNA sequence: TGTGCCAGCAGCTTACAATGGGCAGAGGGATCACCCCTCCACTTT. The whole variable domain, filled in from reference TRBV7-9 and TRBJ1-6, reads DTGVSQNPRHKITKRGQNVTFRCDPISEHNRLYWYRQTLGQGPEFLTYFQNEAQLEKSRLLSDRFSAERPKGSFSTLEIQRTEQGDSAMYLCASSLQWAEGSPLHFGNGTRLTVT.

About this clone itself: This sample includes further DNA sequences coding for the same CDR3. CDR3 coding DNA: TGTGCCAGCAGTTTTTCCCTAGCGGGACTTACCTACGAGCAGTACTTC. This codes for CASSFSLAGLTYEQYF. V and J are TRBV28 and TRBJ2-7; 9 bases agree with TRBD2. CDR3 length: 16 residues. Losses at the gene ends were 3 bases for V and 2 bases for J; bases not matched to a gene: 8. CDR1 is MDHEN and CDR2 is SYDVKM in the germline V gene.

V and J are TRBV5-1 and TRBJ2-1, with D unclear. V was cut by 0 bases and J by 1 base, with 8 bases left in between. Germline V gives CDR1 SGHRS, CDR2 YFSETQ. This CDR3 spans 15 amino acids. The CDR3 spells CASSLDPRSYNEQFF. The CDR3 nucleotides are TGCGCCAGCAGCTTGGATCCACGGTCCTACAATGAGCAGTTCTTC.

The V and J genes are TRBV11-2 and TRBJ2-7; the D gene is possibly TRBD2 (6 bases). The germline V and J ends were trimmed by 3 bases and 5 bases, with 20 bases remaining between them. The germline CDR1 and CDR2 sequences are SGHAT and FQNNGV. This CDR3 is 16 amino acids long. The CDR3 is CASSFLAWGKGDEQYF. The DNA for the CDR3 is TGTGCCAGCAGCTTCCTAGCGTGGGGGAAGGGAGACGAGCAGTACTTC.

A few counts support this clone. V is TRBV5-4 and J is TRBJ1-2; D gene uncertain. V was cut by 0 bases and J by 6 bases, with 9 bases left in between. The CDR3 runs to 13 residues. Germline V lookup: CDR1 SGHNT, CDR2 YYREEE (reference sequence). This chain's CDR3 is CASSLVQSNGYTF. CDR3 DNA sequence: TGTGCCAGCAGCTTGGTACAGTCAAATGGCTACACCTTC.

The rearrangement links TRBV9 to TRBJ2-2; weak D call: TRBD2 (5 bases). CDR1 is SGDLS, CDR2 YYNGEE, per germline. CDR3 length: 17 residues. The ends were cut back, 3 bases at V and 2 bases at J, with 17 bases in the middle. CDR3 protein: CASSGWGEPSNTGELFF. The DNA of the CDR3 is TGTGCCAGCAGCGGATGGGGAGAACCATCCAACACCGGGGAGCTGTTTTTT.

This clone showed up just once. The V and J genes are TRBV6-5 and TRBJ1-6, with D unresolved. CDR3 length: 16 residues. Trimming cost V 0 bases and J 8 bases, with 14 bases left between them. CDR1 is MNHEY, CDR2 SVGAGI, per germline. The DNA for the CDR3 is TGTGCCAGCAGTTACTCGTTTCGGAGCCCGCATTCACCCCTCCACTTT. It specifies CASSYSFRSPHSPLHF.

The gene calls are TRBV10-3 and TRBJ2-2, with D unresolved. This CDR3 has 12 amino acids. Looked up from germline, CDR1 is ENHRY and CDR2 is SYGVKD. Trimming took off 11 bases at V and 3 bases at J, with 10 bases between the two ends. CDR3 coding DNA: TGTGCCCCCCCTCGAGACACCGGGGAGCTGTTTTTT. Translating it yields CAPPRDTGELFF.

The chain is built from TRBV11-3 and TRBJ2-7, with TRBD2 identical over 11 bases. The V gene's germline CDR1 is SGHNT and CDR2 YENEEA. The CDR3 consists of 15 residues. V lost 5 bases, J lost 3 bases, and 6 bases stayed unmatched. The CDR3 loop reads CASSPGTSGYYEQYF. In nucleotides, the CDR3 is TGTGCCAGCAGCCCCGGGACTAGCGGATACTACGAGCAGTACTTC.